A single sample gave rise to the 6 T cell receptor beta chains below, sequenced in a study of regulatory T cells in long-lasting Graves disease. Time point in this sample: newly diagnosed GD, antithyroid drugs for less than 3 months. After RNA was extracted from PBMCs, the TCR library was made from it. For TCR beta, libraries came from iRepertoire HTBI primers and Arm-PCR of CDR3 regions. MiXCR, applied by TCRdb to the multiplex PCR reads, yields one record per CDR3 protein. The sample shows 420,000 or so distinct CDR3 sequences, over 15% of them seen only once. This same sample was also taken into another study, of T cells in Graves' hyperthyroidism and ophthalmopathy.

The input for sequencing was peripheral blood mononuclear cells (PBMCs), taken at new diagnosis, from a patient treated with antithyroid drugs. These receptors came from a woman between 18 and 29 years old with Graves disease.

The chain has TRBV4-1 and TRBJ2-3; 9 positions match TRBD2. Germline V gene sequence: CDR1 MGHRA, CDR2 YSYEKL. This CDR3 has 16 amino acids. Unmatched junction bases numbered 17, after V lost 4 bases and J lost 12 bases. CDR3 sequence reads: CASSLGLAGAPSPQYF. In DNA form, the CDR3 reads TGCGCCAGCAGCCTAGGTTTAGCGGGAGCCCCCTCGCCACAGTATTTT.

Of note for this clonotype: At one boundary the junction diverges from the germline segment, which might be a read error. The chain is built from TRBV5-1 and TRBJ2-7; 7 bases are shared with TRBD2. The CDR3 spans 14 residues. Germline assignment: CDR1 SGHRS and CDR2 YFSETQ. The CDR3 DNA follows: TGCGCCAGCAGACCCGGGACTACCTCCTACGAGCAGCACTTC. This codes for CASRPGTTSYEQHF.

This clonotype was observed at least ten times. CDR3 coding DNA: TGTGCCAGCAGCTCCCGGACGCTTCAGGGAGCTTTCTTT. It is translated as CASSSRTLQGAFF. This chain joins TRBV13 and TRBJ1-1; perhaps TRBD1 as D (5 bases). The CDR3 has 13 amino acids. Germline CDR1 PRHDT, CDR2 FYEKMQ (reference sequence). Between the trimmed V and J ends, which lost 4 bases and 10 bases, there was a span of 16 bases.

This clonotype has at least ten counts. This chain links TRBV6-2 or TRBV6-3 with TRBJ2-1; perhaps TRBD2 as D (6 bases). V was pared by 7 bases and J by 8 bases, with 15 bases between. The CDR3 totals 13 residues. Germline values: CDR1 MNHEY, CDR2 SVGEGT. DNA of the CDR3: TGTGCCAGCAACGTAATCCCGGGGGATGAGCAGTTCTTC. This encodes CASNVIPGDEQFF.

This clonotype was counted at least ten times. The chain recombines TRBV6-1 with TRBJ1-5, with TRBD1 as a possible D gene (6 bases). The germline V gene has CDR1 MNHNS and CDR2 SASEGT. This CDR3 is 17 amino acids long. Trimming removed 7 bases from V and 0 bases from J, with 19 bases in between. In nucleotides, the CDR3 is TGTGCCAGCAAAAGGGATGGGAGGGGGATTAGCAATCAGCCCCAGCATTTT. Translated, it gives CASKRDGRGISNQPQHF.

The chain employs TRBV7-2 and TRBJ1-3; TRBD1 is a possible D gene (5 bases). V was trimmed by 3 bases and J by 3 bases, leaving 15 bases between them. Per germline, CDR1 SGHTA and CDR2 FQGNSA. The CDR3 loop spans 16 amino acids. The CDR3 DNA is TGTGCCAGCAGCTTTAGTTCAAGCAGGGTTGGAAACACCATATATTTT. Amino acids: CASSFSSSRVGNTIYF.